Presented here are 5 T cell receptor beta chains from one specimen sequenced in a study of blood T cell repertoires in COVID-19. Assay: immunoSEQ multiplex PCR; the TCRdb copy retains only in-frame clones and omits some. The table includes around 260,000 clones, about 85% detected once. Input material: peripheral blood. These receptors were obtained from a human donor with COVID-19, enrolled during active disease. The donor label of this sample is uncertain.

The V gene is TRBV2, the J gene TRBJ2-7; TRBD2 matches 10 bases. This CDR3 is 14 amino acids long. Per the germline V gene, CDR1 is SNHLY and CDR2 is FYNNEI. After removal of 4 bases from V and 4 bases from J, the junction contained 4 bases not matched to a gene. CDR3 sequence: CASSGTSGSYEQYF. CDR3 nucleotide sequence: TGTGCCAGCAGTGGGACTAGCGGATCGTACGAGCAGTACTTC.

This clone was seen a handful of times. V and J are TRBV30 and TRBJ1-4; a possible D gene is TRBD1 (5 bases). Germline CDR1 GTSNPN, CDR2 SVGIG (reference sequence). V gave up 4 bases and J gave up 8 bases, with 11 bases separating them. This CDR3 has 12 residues. Here the CDR3 reads CAWKSGREKLFF. For the CDR3, the DNA is TGTGCCTGGAAGTCAGGGAGGGAAAAACTGTTTTTT.

This clone was seen a single time. One end of the junction is discordant with germline, which a read error may explain. The rearrangement uses TRBV6-5 and TRBJ2-4, with D possibly matching TRBD2 (6 bases). This CDR3 spans 12 amino acids. The germline gives CDR1 MNHEY, CDR2 SVGAGI. The CDR3 DNA sequence: TGTGCCACTAACCTCGGGACTGTTATTCGGTACTTC. Translating gives CATNLGTVIRYF.

The chain uses TRBV28 and TRBJ1-2, with D perhaps matching TRBD1 (6 bases). This CDR3 is built from 13 residues. Trimming stripped 7 bases from V and 8 bases from J, with 17 bases between. Germline lookup yields CDR1 MDHEN and CDR2 SYDVKM. Here the CDR3 reads CASNQATGTGYTF. The DNA of the CDR3 is TGTGCCAGCAACCAGGCCACAGGGACCGGCTACACCTTC.

The chain is built from TRBV27 and TRBJ2-1; 11 bases align to TRBD2. Trimming removed 6 bases from V and 8 bases from J; junction bases left unmatched: 9. Germline-derived CDR1 and CDR2 are MNHEY and SMNVEV (reference sequence). The CDR3 loop spans 15 amino acids. CDR3 region: CASRKPGLAGDEQFF. CDR3 coding DNA: TGTGCCAGCAGAAAACCCGGACTAGCGGGCGATGAGCAGTTCTTC.